Following are 11 T cell receptor beta chains from one sample sequenced in a study of T cells after yellow fever vaccination. TCRdb fed the 5' RACE reads into MiXCR, producing one record per CDR3 protein. The sample has around 310,000 distinct CDR3 sequences, 3% to 4.5% seen once; the top ten hold roughly a quarter. The source material was PBMCs, sampled on the day of the yellow fever booster vaccination. These receptors all stem from a young man who received the YFV17D yellow fever vaccine.

The CDR3 is CASSPDRHEQYF. Here the CDR3 DNA reads TGTGCCAGCAGTCCGGACAGACACGAGCAGTACTTC. This chain connects TRBV12-3 or TRBV12-4 to TRBJ2-7; weak D call: TRBD1 (6 bases). There are 12 residues in the CDR3. The germline V and J ends were trimmed by 5 bases and 5 bases, with 10 bases remaining between them.

This clonotype was picked up many times. This chain connects TRBV4-1 to TRBJ2-4, with TRBD2 identical over 8 bases. The CDR3 consists of 18 residues. Germline V lookup: CDR1 MGHRA, CDR2 YSYEKL. The J segment lost 1 base and the V segment lost 3 bases, leaving 11 bases of the junction unmatched. The CDR3 spells CASSHTAPAGGAKNIQYF. CDR3 in DNA: TGCGCCAGCAGCCACACCGCGCCCGCGGGGGGTGCCAAAAACATTCAGTACTTC.

The chain joins TRBV28 to TRBJ2-5; D perhaps matches TRBD1 (6 bases). V gave up 6 bases and J gave up 0 bases, with 20 bases separating them. Germline V CDR1 and CDR2: MDHEN, SYDVKM. CDR3 size: 17 residues. DNA for the CDR3: TGTGCCAGCAGCCCCCCCGGGACAAATTGGTACCAAGAGACCCAGTACTTC. Encoded protein: CASSPPGTNWYQETQYF.

This clonotype was detected ten times or more. The CDR3 loop is CASSLTSGGVYTGELFF. DNA of the CDR3: TGCGCCAGCAGCTTAACTAGCGGGGGAGTTTACACCGGGGAGCTGTTTTTT. This chain connects TRBV5-1 to TRBJ2-2; TRBD2 aligns across 11 bases. CDR1 is SGHRS, CDR2 YFSETQ, per germline. Trimming took 2 bases from V and 3 from J; bases not matched to a gene: 6. The CDR3 is 17 residues long. The variable domain in full, completed from reference TRBV5-1 and TRBJ2-2, reads KAGVTQTPRYLIKTRGQQVTLSCSPISGHRSVSWYQQTPGQGLQFLFEYFSETQRNKGNFPGRFSGRQFSNSRSEMNVSTLELGDSALYLCASSLTSGGVYTGELFFGEGSRLTVL.

This clonotype was detected ten times or more. This chain joins TRBV7-9 and TRBJ2-1; either TRBD1 or TRBD2 may supply D (5 bases each). Per germline, CDR1 SEHNR and CDR2 FQNEAQ (reference sequence). The CDR3 sequence is 14 residues long. Between the trimmed V and J ends, which lost 0 bases and 4 bases, there was a span of 7 bases. CDR3 nucleotides: TGTGCCAGCAGCTTAGCGGGGGATTACAATGAGCAGTTCTTC. The encoded protein is CASSLAGDYNEQFF.

V gene TRBV4-1 combines with J gene TRBJ2-7; 7 nucleotides line up with TRBD1. The length of the CDR3 is 15 residues. Germline V gene sequence: CDR1 MGHRA, CDR2 YSYEKL. V shed 1 base and J 1 base; nucleotides not matched to a gene: 4. This chain's CDR3 is CASSQGGGFSYEQYF. The CDR3 DNA is TGCGCCAGCAGCCAAGGAGGGGGCTTTTCCTACGAGCAGTACTTC.

This clonotype was counted only a few times. The chain couples TRBV7-9 to TRBJ2-3; D remains ambiguous. V was pared by 3 bases and J by 0 bases, with 10 bases between. The CDR3 runs to 15 residues. Per germline, CDR1 SEHNR and CDR2 FQNEAQ (reference sequence). The CDR3 sequence is CASSFSRSSTDTQYF. The CDR3, as DNA: TGTGCCAGCAGCTTTTCCCGTTCTAGCACAGATACGCAGTATTTT.

The chain joins TRBV6-5 to TRBJ1-4, with unresolved D. This CDR3 has 15 amino acids. Germline CDR1 MNHEY, CDR2 SVGAGI. V was shortened by 2 bases and J by 10 bases, with 17 bases between the two germline ends. The CDR3 coding sequence is TGTGCCAGCAGTTACGGACCTGTGCGAATGGGAAAACTGTTTTTT. This codes for CASSYGPVRMGKLFF.

This clonotype was seen many times. This sequence joins TRBV6-6 and TRBJ2-3; D could derive from TRBD1 or TRBD2 (6 bases each). CDR3 length: 14 amino acids. Per the germline V gene, CDR1 is MNHNY and CDR2 is SVGAGI (reference sequence). V was shortened by 7 bases and J by 0 bases, with 11 bases between the two germline ends. The CDR3 DNA reads as TGTGCCAGCATCTGGGGGGCCAGCACAGATACGCAGTATTTT. It specifies CASIWGASTDTQYF.

This clonotype was observed a few times. The V and J genes are TRBV7-2 and TRBJ2-1, with a possible D match to TRBD2 (6 bases). V dropped 3 bases and J dropped 7 bases, with 10 bases sitting between them. There are 13 residues in the CDR3. CDR1 is SGHTA, CDR2 FQGNSA, per germline. DNA for the CDR3: TGTGCCAGCAGCTTCCTAGCGATGAATGAGCAGTTCTTC. Its protein is CASSFLAMNEQFF. The full variable domain, its missing parts supplied by reference TRBV7-2 and TRBJ2-1, is GAGVSQSPSNKVTEKGKDVELRCDPISGHTALYWYRQSLGQGLEFLIYFQGNSAPDKSGLPSDRFSAERTGGSVSTLTIQRTQQEDSAVYLCASSFLAMNEQFFGPGTRLTVL.

This clonotype showed up just a few times. In nucleotides, the CDR3 is TGTGCCAGCAGCTTAGGATTTTTGGATGAGCAGTTCTTC. Its protein product is CASSLGFLDEQFF. This chain uses TRBV7-6 with TRBJ2-1; D is uncertain. V was trimmed by 1 base and J by 8 bases, leaving 9 bases between them. Germline loops: CDR1 SGHVS, CDR2 FNYEAQ. The length of the CDR3 is 13 residues.